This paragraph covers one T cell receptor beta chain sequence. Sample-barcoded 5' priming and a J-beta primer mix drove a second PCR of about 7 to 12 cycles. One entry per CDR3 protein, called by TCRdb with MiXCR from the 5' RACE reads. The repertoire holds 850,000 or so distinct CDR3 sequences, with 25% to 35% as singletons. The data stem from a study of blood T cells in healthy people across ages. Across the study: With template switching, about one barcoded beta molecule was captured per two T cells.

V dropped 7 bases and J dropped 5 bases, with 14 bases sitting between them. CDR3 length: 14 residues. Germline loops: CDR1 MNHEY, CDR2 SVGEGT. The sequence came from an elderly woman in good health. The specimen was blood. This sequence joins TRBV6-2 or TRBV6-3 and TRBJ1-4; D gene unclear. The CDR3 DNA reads TGTGCCAGCAATACCGGGGTCCAGAATGAAAAACTGTTTTTT. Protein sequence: CASNTGVQNEKLFF.